The clone carrying this T cell receptor beta chain was picked up many times. Each CDR3 protein gets one entry after TCRdb re-called the 5' RACE reads with MiXCR. The sample has approximately 96,000 distinct CDR3 sequences, roughly 8.2% seen once. The data derive from a study of T cells after yellow fever vaccination. Overall study context: Preparation of the low-cell-number fractions used SMART-Seq v4 Ultra Low Input.

V dropped 4 bases and J dropped 0; count of bases not matched to a gene: 6. Per germline, CDR1 MNHEY and CDR2 SMNVEV (reference sequence). This CDR3 contains 17 residues. General study findings and limits: Subsequent booster samples again held most clones from primary vaccination (less than 98% CD4, 88% CD8). Although most clonotypes did not, a small share appeared in both CD4 and CD8 compartments.

This sequence was found in a man aged 18 to 35 who received the YFV17D yellow fever vaccine. The material was CD8+ T cells not binding an NS4B(214-222) dextramer, sorted from PBMCs, obtained around 16 days after the first yellow fever vaccination. The genes are TRBV27 and TRBJ1-1; 12 nucleotides match TRBD1. CDR3: CASSSGTGGYMNTEAFF. CDR3 coding DNA: TGTGCCAGCAGTTCCGGGACAGGGGGCTACATGAACACTGAAGCTTTCTTT.